This T cell receptor beta chain originates from a study of blood T cells in healthy people across ages. General study findings and limits: Aged donors had fewer naive CD4+ cells and lower diversity than long-lived donors. Among T cells, TCR beta diversity per million cells dropped roughly linearly as age rose.

Healthy individuals of Caucasian origin from Russia, aged roughly 6 to 90, served as donors. Germline assignment: CDR1 MGHRA and CDR2 YSYEKL. The CDR3 length is 14 residues. Trimming shortened V by 4 bases and J by 4 bases, and 13 bases separated the two germline ends. In regard to this clonotype: Its antigen remains unknown.

Primed by a sample-barcoded 5' primer and a J-beta primer mix, a second PCR proceeded for about 6 to 12 cycles. Every individual sample yielded 2.5 million or more paired-end reads (each containing CDR3). Using its own MiXCR run on the 5' RACE reads, TCRdb lists one record per CDR3 protein. The repertoire holds 1.4 million to 1.5 million distinct CDR3 sequences, with 35% to 45% as singletons. The TCR originated in a woman younger than 30 in good health. The sequenced sample was blood. This chain uses TRBV4-1 with TRBJ1-1; TRBD1 might be the D (6 bases). The CDR3 sequence: CASSPRQDTTEAFF. Here the CDR3 DNA reads TGCGCCAGCAGCCCCAGACAGGACACCACTGAAGCTTTCTTT.